The 18 T cell receptor beta chains listed next were all sequenced from one sample in a study of T cells in localized non-small cell lung cancer. Produced via immunoSEQ multiplex PCR; TCRdb's table is partial and in-frame only. The sample lists roughly 16,000 clones, about 85% occurring once. Sequenced material: peripheral blood, taken before any cancer treatment. The receptor source for this set is a male donor aged 60 or older with stage I lung adenocarcinoma.

The gene calls are TRBV6-5 and TRBJ2-5; possibly TRBD1 or TRBD2 for D (5 bases each). V gave up 6 bases and J gave up 1 base, with 15 bases separating them. Germline assignment: CDR1 MNHEY and CDR2 SVGAGI. The CDR3 extends over 15 amino acids. CDR3 residues: CASSLRDPRQETQYF. CDR3 nucleotide sequence: TGTGCCAGCAGCCTCCGGGACCCTCGCCAAGAGACCCAGTACTTC.

The chain has TRBV30 and TRBJ1-2; no clear D gene. Trimming stripped 0 bases from V and 6 bases from J, with 17 bases between. Germline CDR1 GTSNPN, CDR2 SVGIG (reference sequence). The CDR3 covers 15 residues. CDR3 coding DNA: TGTGCCTGGAGTGTACGGTCCCCGGCCCTGGATGGCTACACCTTC. It yields the protein CAWSVRSPALDGYTF.

The chain has TRBV19 and TRBJ1-1; D remains unclear. The CDR3 length is 16 residues. Germline CDR1 LNHDA, CDR2 SQIVND (reference sequence). V lost 3 bases and J 5 bases, leaving 19 bases between the germline ends. The CDR3 reads CASSIGITRRGTEAFF. Written as DNA, the CDR3 is TGTGCCAGTAGTATCGGGATTACAAGGAGAGGTACTGAAGCTTTCTTT.

The chain employs TRBV5-4 and TRBJ2-1, with 16 bases fitting TRBD2. Germline lookup yields CDR1 SGHNT and CDR2 YYREEE (reference sequence). The CDR3 is 15 residues long. The V segment lost 4 bases and the J segment 11 bases; nucleotides outside the gene matches: 6. The CDR3 sequence: CASSMGLAGGEKQFF. The CDR3 DNA reads TGTGCCAGCAGCATGGGACTAGCGGGGGGGGAGAAGCAGTTCTTC.

This sequence joins TRBV6-5 and TRBJ1-6; D remains ambiguous. In germline, CDR1 is MNHEY, CDR2 SVGAGI. Trimming cost V 2 bases and J 7 bases, with 6 bases left between them. CDR3 size: 13 residues. The CDR3 region is CASSYGPNSPLHF. The DNA of the CDR3 is TGTGCCAGCAGTTACGGTCCGAATTCACCCCTCCACTTT.

This clone came up once. The V call is TRBV18, the J call TRBJ2-7, with D uncertain. This CDR3 is 11 amino acids long. Trimming pared 3 bases from V and 5 bases from J, leaving 5 bases between. The germline gives CDR1 KGHSH, CDR2 LQKENI. For the CDR3, the DNA is TGTGCCAGCTCACCGAAGGACGAGCAGTACTTC. Translated: CASSPKDEQYF.

The chain carries TRBV7-2 and TRBJ1-4; possible D gene TRBD1, 5 bases. V lost 5 bases and J 7 bases, leaving 11 bases between the germline ends. The CDR3 totals 13 residues. Germline V lookup: CDR1 SGHTA, CDR2 FQGNSA. In DNA, the CDR3 is TGTGCCAGCAGCCGGACATGGGGTGAAAAACTGTTTTTT. Its protein product is CASSRTWGEKLFF.

This chain connects TRBV7-2 to TRBJ2-1; weak D call: TRBD1 (6 bases). The CDR3 length is 13 residues. Germline CDR1 SGHTA, CDR2 FQGNSA. Trimming removed 3 bases at V and 6 bases at J, with 9 bases between. The CDR3 spells CASSFQGGNEQFF. The CDR3 DNA reads as TGTGCCAGCAGCTTCCAAGGGGGCAATGAGCAGTTCTTC.

V gene TRBV6-5 combines with J gene TRBJ2-1; the match to TRBD2 covers 12 bases. Germline V CDR1 and CDR2: MNHEY, SVGAGI. The CDR3 length is 15 residues. With 6 bases clipped from V and 7 bases from J, the junction kept 7 bases outside the gene matches. The CDR3 DNA reads TGTGCCAGCAGCCCCGGGCTAGCGGGAGGGAATGAGCAGTTCTTC. This gives the protein CASSPGLAGGNEQFF.

As DNA, the CDR3 is TGTGCCAGTAGCATACTAGCGGGAGGGGAATCCTACAATGAGCAGTTCTTC. It codes for CASSILAGGESYNEQFF. The chain is built from TRBV19 and TRBJ2-1, with TRBD2 identical over 13 bases. Trimming removed 6 bases from V and 1 base from J; junction bases left unmatched: 6. Germline CDR1 and CDR2: LNHDA and SQIVND (reference sequence). The length of the CDR3 is 17 residues.

V gene TRBV18 combines with J gene TRBJ2-1; maybe TRBD1 (6 bases). Per germline, CDR1 KGHSH and CDR2 LQKENI. There are 14 residues in the CDR3. V lost 0 bases, J lost 8 bases, and 11 bases lay in between. The CDR3 DNA sequence: TGTGCCAGCTCACCACCGGCAGGGGCGGATGAGCAGTTCTTC. It specifies CASSPPAGADEQFF.

This clone was seen more than once but under ten times. The chain has TRBV18 and TRBJ2-7; the D gene could be TRBD1 or TRBD2 (5 bases each). Trimming pared 4 bases from V and 11 bases from J, leaving 18 bases between. CDR1 and CDR2 from the germline V gene are KGHSH and LQKENI. The CDR3 covers 13 residues. CDR3 DNA: TGTGCCAGCTCACTAGACGGACTCGGGGCGAAGTACTTC. Translating gives CASSLDGLGAKYF.

CDR3 sequence: CSVDQSGVGTEAFF. The CDR3 region has the DNA TGCAGCGTTGACCAATCAGGGGTAGGCACTGAAGCTTTCTTT. The chain uses TRBV29-1 and TRBJ1-1, with a possible D match to TRBD1 (6 bases). There are 14 residues in the CDR3. The V end was cut by 3 bases, the J end by 4 bases, with 15 bases between. From germline, CDR1 is SQVTM and CDR2 ANQGSEA.

The V call is TRBV5-1, the J call TRBJ1-1; D not certain. The CDR3 is made up of 13 amino acids. V lost 8 bases, J lost 1 base, and 12 bases lay in between. Germline V gives CDR1 SGHRS, CDR2 YFSETQ. CDR3 sequence reads: CASSLSWNTEAFF. CDR3 coding DNA: TGCGCCAGTTCGCTATCCTGGAACACTGAAGCTTTCTTT.

The genes are TRBV30 and TRBJ1-2; possible D gene TRBD1, 6 bases. This CDR3 has 15 amino acids. Per the germline V gene, CDR1 is GTSNPN and CDR2 is SVGIG (reference sequence). Deletions cut 4 bases from V and 0 bases from J, with 15 bases between. CDR3 nucleotide sequence: TGTGCCTGGAACCCCCCGGACAGAGCTAACTATGGCTACACCTTC. Encoded protein: CAWNPPDRANYGYTF. Using reference TRBV30 and TRBJ1-2 for the parts outside the CDR3, the full variable domain is SQTIHQWPATLVQPVGSPLSLECTVEGTSNPNLYWYRQAAGRGLQLLFYSVGIGQISSEVPQNLSASRPQDRQFILSSKKLLLSDSGFYLCAWNPPDRANYGYTFGSGTRLTVV.

This chain links TRBV5-1 with TRBJ2-2; D unresolved. Trimming stripped 5 bases from V and 1 base from J, with 6 bases between. Germline CDR1 reads SGHRS; CDR2 reads YFSETQ. The CDR3 length is 13 residues. CDR3 protein: CASRGMNTGELFF. The CDR3 region has the DNA TGCGCCAGCAGAGGGATGAACACCGGGGAGCTGTTTTTT.

V usage is TRBV9 and J usage is TRBJ2-2, with 9 bases that match TRBD1. CDR1 SGDLS and CDR2 YYNGEE come from the germline V gene. The trim removed 3 bases at V and 6 bases at J, leaving 6 bases unmatched. CDR3 length equals 15 residues. The CDR3 sequence is CASSATGGLPGELFF. The CDR3 coding sequence is TGTGCCAGCAGCGCCACAGGGGGCCTCCCCGGGGAGCTGTTTTTT.

This clone was seen just once. The chain has TRBV28 and TRBJ1-1; 11 bases are shared with TRBD1. Germline V gene data show CDR1 as MDHEN and CDR2 as SYDVKM. This CDR3 spans 15 amino acids. J gave up 1 base and V 7 bases, and 5 bases lay outside the gene matches. For the CDR3, the DNA is TGTGCCAGCAACTTGGACAGGGGGCGGAACACTGAAGCTTTCTTT. It is translated as CASNLDRGRNTEAFF.